Presented here are 8 T cell receptor beta chains from one specimen sequenced in a study of T cell responses to AZD1222 COVID-19 vaccine. Sequencing was performed with immunoSEQ multiplex PCR; in TCRdb, only in-frame clones are kept and a portion is missing. Counted here are 100,000 to 150,000 clones, roughly 88% occurring once; the ten biggest clones make up 7.6%. The starting material was peripheral blood, obtained on day 0 of AZD1222 vaccination. The source of these receptors is an adult in good health.

The rearrangement joins TRBV24-1 to TRBJ2-5; D remains ambiguous. Germline lookup yields CDR1 KGHDR and CDR2 SFDVKD. The V and J ends lost 4 bases and 1 base respectively, with 12 bases between them. The CDR3 runs 15 residues. This chain's CDR3 is CATSDPSGSQETQYF. In DNA, the CDR3 is TGTGCCACCAGTGACCCCTCCGGTTCCCAAGAGACCCAGTACTTC.

The chain recombines TRBV10-3 with TRBJ1-4; 10 bases align to TRBD1. V lost 8 bases to trimming and J lost 7 bases; unmatched junction nucleotides: 4. Germline CDR1 is ENHRY and CDR2 is SYGVKD. This CDR3 is 13 amino acids long. The CDR3 region has the DNA TGTGCCATCGGCCGGGACAGGGGTGAAAAACTGTTTTTT. Protein product: CAIGRDRGEKLFF.

V gene TRBV11-2 combines with J gene TRBJ2-7, with 9 bases fitting TRBD1. The J segment lost 4 bases and the V segment lost 1 base, leaving 2 bases of the junction unmatched. This CDR3 is 14 amino acids long. The germline V gene has CDR1 SGHAT and CDR2 FQNNGV. CDR3 in DNA: TGTGCCAGCAGCTTAGGGGGACAGGGTTACGAGCAGTACTTC. Translation gives CASSLGGQGYEQYF. Full variable domain (rest looked up from reference TRBV11-2 and TRBJ2-7): EAGVAQSPRYKIIEKRQSVAFWCNPISGHATLYWYQQILGQGPKLLIQFQNNGVVDDSQLPKDRFSAERLKGVDSTLKIQPAKLEDSAVYLCASSLGGQGYEQYFGPGTRLTVT.

The chain is built from TRBV19 and TRBJ1-5; D unclear. There are 16 residues in the CDR3. Germline CDR1 and CDR2: LNHDA and SQIVND (reference sequence). Trimming pared 3 bases from V and 0 bases from J, leaving 12 bases between. Written as DNA, the CDR3 is TGTGCCAGTAGTATGTATCGGAAGCCTAGCAATCAGCCCCAGCATTTT. This translates into CASSMYRKPSNQPQHF.

The sample holds one count of this clone. CDR3 sequence reads: CSVEGTTSGNLYEQYF. The DNA for the CDR3 is TGCAGCGTTGAAGGCACGACTAGCGGGAATCTTTACGAGCAGTACTTC. The V and J genes are TRBV29-1 and TRBJ2-7; 11 bases are shared with TRBD2. The junction had 9 bases not matched to a gene; V was cut back by 1 base and J by 4 bases. The CDR3 spans 16 residues. Germline assignment: CDR1 SQVTM and CDR2 ANQGSEA.

The chain has TRBV12-3 or TRBV12-4 and TRBJ1-2; TRBD1 might be the D (6 bases). CDR3 length: 11 residues. Trimming removed 7 bases at V and 8 bases at J, with 11 bases between. CDR3 DNA sequence: TGTGCCAGCACCCACGGGGGCGGCTACACCTTC. Amino acid sequence: CASTHGGGYTF.

The chain employs TRBV5-1 and TRBJ2-1, with TRBD1 matching over 8 bases. Looked up from germline, CDR1 is SGHRS and CDR2 is YFSETQ. Germline trimming cut 1 base from V and 7 bases from J; bases unmatched to any gene: 10. The CDR3 extends over 16 amino acids. The CDR3 DNA reads TGCGCCAGCAGCTTGACGACAGGGGCGAGTGGGAATGAGCAGTTCTTC. Its translation is CASSLTTGASGNEQFF. Complete variable domain (other parts from reference TRBV5-1 and TRBJ2-1): KAGVTQTPRYLIKTRGQQVTLSCSPISGHRSVSWYQQTPGQGLQFLFEYFSETQRNKGNFPGRFSGRQFSNSRSEMNVSTLELGDSALYLCASSLTTGASGNEQFFGPGTRLTVL.

The V call is TRBV7-3, the J call TRBJ1-1; perhaps TRBD1 as D (5 bases). Per the germline V gene, CDR1 is SGHTA and CDR2 is FQGTGA. The CDR3 sequence is 13 residues long. Deletions cut 5 bases from V and 0 bases from J, with 7 bases between. The CDR3 reads CASSLQVNTEAFF. CDR3 bases: TGTGCCAGCAGCCTACAGGTGAACACTGAAGCTTTCTTT. Together with reference TRBV7-3 and TRBJ1-1, the CDR3 gives the full variable domain: GAGVSQTPSNKVTEKGKYVELRCDPISGHTALYWYRQSLGQGPEFLIYFQGTGAADDSGLPNDRFFAVRPEGSVSTLKIQRTERGDSAVYLCASSLQVNTEAFFGQGTRLTVV.